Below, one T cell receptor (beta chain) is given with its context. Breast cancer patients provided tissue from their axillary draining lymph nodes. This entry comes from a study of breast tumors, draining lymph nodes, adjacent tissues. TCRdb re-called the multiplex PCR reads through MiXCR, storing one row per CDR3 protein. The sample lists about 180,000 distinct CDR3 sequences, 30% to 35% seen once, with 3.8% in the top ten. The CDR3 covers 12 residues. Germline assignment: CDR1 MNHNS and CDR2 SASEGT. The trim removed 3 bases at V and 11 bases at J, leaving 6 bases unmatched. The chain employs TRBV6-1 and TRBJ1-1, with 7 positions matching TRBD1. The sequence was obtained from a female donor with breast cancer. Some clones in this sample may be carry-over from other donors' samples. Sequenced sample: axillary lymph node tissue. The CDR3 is CASSDRGSGAFF. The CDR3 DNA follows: TGTGCCAGCAGTGACAGGGGGTCCGGTGCTTTCTTT.